A selection of T cell receptor beta chains follows, all from one sample in a study of ipilimumab plus nivolumab after autologous stem cell transplantation. TCRdb's copy holds only in-frame clones and misses some; the assay was immunoSEQ multiplex PCR. The table lists around 21,000 clones, over 70% of them singletons. The input for sequencing was PBMCs, taken in a trial of ipilimumab plus nivolumab as post-transplant consolidation. Receptor source: a male donor with diffuse large B-cell lymphoma. The CDR3 runs from the conserved cysteine through the conserved F or W. The D gene is left open where the match is weak.

cdr3_nt cdr3_aa v_call d_call j_call
TGTGCCAGCAGTGTATCGGATACGCAGTATTTT CASSVSDTQYF TRBV25-1 . TRBJ2-3
TGCGCCAGCAGCCCCGGGTCCCCGGAAGACATTCAGTACTTC CASSPGSPEDIQYF TRBV5-1 . TRBJ2-4
TGTGCCAGCAGCCAAAATGGACAGGGCGGGAATGAGCAGTTCTTC CASSQNGQGGNEQFF TRBV6-5 TRBD1 TRBJ2-1
TGTGCCAGCAGCCTGAATACCCAGGGGGCGAAACTGTTTTTT CASSLNTQGAKLFF TRBV14 TRBD1 TRBJ1-4
TGTGCCAGCAGTTTAGGCAGGGGAGGCTACACCTTC CASSLGRGGYTF TRBV28 . TRBJ1-2
TGCGCCAGCAGCCAAGGGGACCGCTCGGGGGACGAGCAGTACTTC CASSQGDRSGDEQYF TRBV5-5 . TRBJ2-7
TGTGCCAGCAGAGGGACAGGGGGCTTGTACGAGCAGTACTTC CASRGTGGLYEQYF TRBV2 TRBD1 TRBJ2-7
TGTGCCAGCAGCTTAGTGGGACAGGGTGGAGGGAATTACAATGAGCAGTTCTTC CASSLVGQGGGNYNEQFF TRBV7-2 TRBD1 TRBJ2-1
TGTGCCAGCTCACCACCGCTCGGACAGGGGAGTGAGCAGTACTTC CASSPPLGQGSEQYF TRBV18 TRBD1 TRBJ2-7
TGTGCCAGCAGCTTAACTAGCGGGGGGTCAGAGACCCAGTACTTC CASSLTSGGSETQYF TRBV7-9 TRBD2 TRBJ2-5
TGTGCCAGCAGCTTAGGGACAACCGAGACGGAGACCCAGTACTTC CASSLGTTETETQYF TRBV7-6 . TRBJ2-5
TGTGCCAGCAGCTTGGTAGCAGCCGCGATCAAGAACACTGAAGCTTTCTTT CASSLVAAAIKNTEAFF TRBV5-4 . TRBJ1-1
TGTGCCAGCAGCGTAGGCCTAGCGGGGGGGCCTAGCACAGATACGCAGTATTTT CASSVGLAGGPSTDTQYF TRBV9 TRBD2 TRBJ2-3
TGTGCCAGCAAGGGGACAGGGTCATACAATGAGCAGTTCTTC CASKGTGSYNEQFF TRBV2 TRBD1 TRBJ2-1
TGTGCCAGCAGCCCCGCGGGAACGGCGGGCCACGAGCAGTACTTC CASSPAGTAGHEQYF TRBV7-9 . TRBJ2-7
TGTGCCGGAAGCCCTTCGGTTGAAGCTTTCTTT CAGSPSVEAFF TRBV7-9 . TRBJ1-1
TGTGCCAGCAGCGCCGTCCCATCCTACGAGCAGTACTTC CASSAVPSYEQYF TRBV5-4 . TRBJ2-7